This TCR beta chain was obtained from a study of CD4 T cells in relation to SARS-CoV-2 and coronaviruses. Study-level information: Convalescent patients had median age about 40 years, range about 21 to 80.

The CDR3 is 13 amino acids. V lost 5 bases and J lost 1, with 8 bases in between. Germline-derived CDR1 and CDR2 are SEHNR and FQNEAQ (reference sequence). Study-wide findings and caveats: About 64% of donors had memory CD4+ clonotypes crossrecognizing SARS-CoV-2 and common cold coronavirus spike.

The method was immunoSEQ multiplex PCR; TCRdb's version includes in-frame clones alone and lacks a portion of them. The sample includes 30,000 to 45,000 clones, approximately 87% of them seen just once. Comments on this clone: Its antigen is still unknown.

This chain links TRBV7-9 with TRBJ1-1; maybe TRBD1 (6 bases). The sequence came from an adult with COVID-19. Source material: memory CD4+ T cells from PBMCs. The CDR3, as DNA: TGTGCCAGCAGCCTCAGGGGGAACACTGAAGCTTTCTTT. As protein: CASSLRGNTEAFF.